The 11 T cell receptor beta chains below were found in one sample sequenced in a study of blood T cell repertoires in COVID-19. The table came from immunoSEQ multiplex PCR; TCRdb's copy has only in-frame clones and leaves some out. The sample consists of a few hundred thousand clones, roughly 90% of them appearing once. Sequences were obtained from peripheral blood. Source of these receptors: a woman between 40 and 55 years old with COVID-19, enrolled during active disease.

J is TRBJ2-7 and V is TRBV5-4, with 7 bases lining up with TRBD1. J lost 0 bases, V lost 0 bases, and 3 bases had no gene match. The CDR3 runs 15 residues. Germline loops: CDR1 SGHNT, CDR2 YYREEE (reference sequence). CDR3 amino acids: CASSLGTGDSYEQYF. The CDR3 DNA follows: TGTGCCAGCAGCTTGGGAACAGGGGACTCCTACGAGCAGTACTTC.

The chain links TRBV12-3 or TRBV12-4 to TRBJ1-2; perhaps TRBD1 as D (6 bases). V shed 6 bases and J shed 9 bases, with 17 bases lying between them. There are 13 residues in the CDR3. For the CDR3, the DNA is TGTGCCAGCAGGGGGTCGGGGGGCCTAAGCTACACCTTC. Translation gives CASRGSGGLSYTF.

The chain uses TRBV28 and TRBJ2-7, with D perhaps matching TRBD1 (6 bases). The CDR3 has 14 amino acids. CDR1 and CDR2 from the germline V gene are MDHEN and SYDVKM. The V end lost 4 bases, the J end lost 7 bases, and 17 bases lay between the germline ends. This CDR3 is CASSSFPGDGEQYF. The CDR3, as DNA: TGTGCCAGCAGTTCATTTCCAGGGGACGGAGAGCAGTACTTC.

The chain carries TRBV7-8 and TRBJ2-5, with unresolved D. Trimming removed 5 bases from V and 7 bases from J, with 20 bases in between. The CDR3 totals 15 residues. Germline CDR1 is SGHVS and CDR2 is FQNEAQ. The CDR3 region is CASSRPRLEFGTQYF. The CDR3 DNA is TGTGCCAGCAGCAGACCCCGCCTAGAATTTGGGACCCAGTACTTC.

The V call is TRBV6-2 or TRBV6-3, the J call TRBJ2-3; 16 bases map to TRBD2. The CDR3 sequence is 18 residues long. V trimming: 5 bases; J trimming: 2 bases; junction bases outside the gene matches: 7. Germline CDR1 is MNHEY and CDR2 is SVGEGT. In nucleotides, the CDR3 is TGTGCCAGCAGTGAGCCGGGACTAGCGGGAGGGCCCACAGATACGCAGTATTTT. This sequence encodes CASSEPGLAGGPTDTQYF.

CDR3 loop: CASSLGTGDQPQHF. Here the CDR3 DNA reads TGTGCCAGCAGCTTGGGGACAGGGGATCAGCCCCAGCATTTT. V and J are TRBV5-5 and TRBJ1-5; 9 positions match TRBD1. The germline CDR1 and CDR2 sequences are SGHKS and YYEKEE (reference sequence). There are 14 residues in the CDR3. V gave up 0 bases and J gave up 5 bases; unmatched junction bases: 0.

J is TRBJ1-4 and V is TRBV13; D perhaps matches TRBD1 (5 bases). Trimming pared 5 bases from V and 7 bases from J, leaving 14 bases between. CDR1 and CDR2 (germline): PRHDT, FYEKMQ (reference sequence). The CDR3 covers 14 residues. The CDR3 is CASSPRQYAEKLFF. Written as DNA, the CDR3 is TGTGCCAGCAGCCCCCGACAGTACGCTGAAAAACTGTTTTTT.

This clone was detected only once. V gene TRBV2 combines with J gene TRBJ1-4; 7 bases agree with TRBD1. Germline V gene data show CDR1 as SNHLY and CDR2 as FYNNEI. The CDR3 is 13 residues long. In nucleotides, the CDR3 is TGTGCATCCGACAGGGATACTAATGAAAAACTGTTTTTT. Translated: CASDRDTNEKLFF.

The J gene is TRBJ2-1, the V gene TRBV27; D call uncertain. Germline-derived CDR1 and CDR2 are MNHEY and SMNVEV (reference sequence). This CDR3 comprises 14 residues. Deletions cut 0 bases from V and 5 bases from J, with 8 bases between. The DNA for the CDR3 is TGTGCCAGCAGTTTATCGACATTGAACAATGAGCAGTTCTTC. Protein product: CASSLSTLNNEQFF.

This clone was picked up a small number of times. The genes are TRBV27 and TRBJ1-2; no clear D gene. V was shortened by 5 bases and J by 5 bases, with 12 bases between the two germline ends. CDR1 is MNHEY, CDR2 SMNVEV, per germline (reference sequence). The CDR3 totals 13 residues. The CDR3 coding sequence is TGTGCCAGCAGTCACGGGAGCCGTTATGGCTACACCTTC. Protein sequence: CASSHGSRYGYTF.

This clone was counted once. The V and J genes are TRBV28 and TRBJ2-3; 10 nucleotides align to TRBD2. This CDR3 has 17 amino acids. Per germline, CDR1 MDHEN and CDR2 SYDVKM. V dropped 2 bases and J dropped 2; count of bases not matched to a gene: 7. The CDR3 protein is CASSLEGTSGATDTQYF. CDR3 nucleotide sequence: TGTGCCAGCAGTTTAGAGGGTACTAGCGGGGCCACAGATACGCAGTATTTT.